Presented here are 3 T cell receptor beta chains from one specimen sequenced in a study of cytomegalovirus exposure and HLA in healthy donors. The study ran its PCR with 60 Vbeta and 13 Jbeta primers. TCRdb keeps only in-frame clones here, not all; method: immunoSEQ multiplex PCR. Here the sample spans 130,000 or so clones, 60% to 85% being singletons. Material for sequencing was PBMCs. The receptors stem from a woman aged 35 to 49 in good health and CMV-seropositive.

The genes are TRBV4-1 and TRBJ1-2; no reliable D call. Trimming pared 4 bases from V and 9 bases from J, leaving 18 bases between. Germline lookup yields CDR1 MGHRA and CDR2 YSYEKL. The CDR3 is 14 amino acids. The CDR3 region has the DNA TGCGCCAGCAGCCCCTTTGAGGGAGAATATCGCTACACCTTC. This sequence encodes CASSPFEGEYRYTF.

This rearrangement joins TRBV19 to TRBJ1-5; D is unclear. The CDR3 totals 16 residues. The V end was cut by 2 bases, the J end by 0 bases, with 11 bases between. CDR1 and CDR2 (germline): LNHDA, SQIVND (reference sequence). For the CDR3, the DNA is TGTGCCAGTAGTATATCCCCCAGATTTAGCAATCAGCCCCAGCATTTT. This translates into CASSISPRFSNQPQHF.

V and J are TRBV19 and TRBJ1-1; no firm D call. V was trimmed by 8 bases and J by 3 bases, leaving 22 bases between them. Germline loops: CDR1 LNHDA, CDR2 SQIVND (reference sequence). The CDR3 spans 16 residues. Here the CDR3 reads CASLKWGAGKHTEAFF. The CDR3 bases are TGTGCCAGTCTCAAGTGGGGAGCGGGAAAGCACACTGAAGCTTTCTTT. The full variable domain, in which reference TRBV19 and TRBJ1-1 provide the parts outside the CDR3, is DGGITQSPKYLFRKEGQNVTLSCEQNLNHDAMYWYRQDPGQGLRLIYYSQIVNDFQKGDIAEGYSVSREKKESFPLTVTSAQKNPTAFYLCASLKWGAGKHTEAFFGQGTRLTVV.